This is a list of T cell receptor beta chains from one sample in a study of OX40 agonist ivuxolimab in advanced cancers. Measured with immunoSEQ multiplex PCR; TCRdb has only the in-frame clones, and not every one. Seen here are 9,500 to 15,000 clones, 81% observed once, and the top ten hold more than 13%. This material consisted of CD4+ or CD8+ T cells sorted from blood, taken in a trial of the OX40 agonist ivuxolimab. Every receptor here comes from an adult with an advanced solid tumor such as melanoma, head and neck, liver or kidney cancer. The CDR3 runs from the conserved cysteine through the conserved F or W. A D gene is named only where the DNA matches it firmly. Clone size is given for some rows only: seen once, a few or many times, or a class if the clone is expanded.

D gene	clone size	V gene	J gene	CDR3 DNA	CDR3 protein
-	-	TRBV11-2	TRBJ1-2	TGTGCCAGCAGCTCCTCGGTGGGGGGCCTGAGGTATGGCTACACCTTC	CASSSSVGGLRYGYTF
-	-	TRBV15	TRBJ1-5	TGTGCCACCAACAGAGCTGGTTACGATCAGCCCCAGCACTTT	CATNRAGYDQPQHF
TRBD1	-	TRBV4-2	TRBJ1-5	TGTGCCAGCAGCCCTGACAGGGGGGGAGCCCAGCATTTT	CASSPDRGGAQHF
TRBD2	-	TRBV27	TRBJ2-7	TGTGCCAGCAGTTTGGGACTAGAATCCTACGAGCAGTACTTC	CASSLGLESYEQYF
-	-	TRBV7-9	TRBJ1-1	TGTGCCAGCAGCTTAGAATTGGGGTTCACTGAAGCTTTCTTT	CASSLELGFTEAFF
TRBD2	few	TRBV7-8	TRBJ2-1	TGTGCCAGCAGCTTAGTGGCTAGCGGGATGGAAAATGAGCAGTTCTTC	CASSLVASGMENEQFF
TRBD1	-	TRBV28	TRBJ1-1	TGTGCCAGCAGTTTTCAGGGGGCTGAAGCTTTCTTT	CASSFQGAEAFF
TRBD2	-	TRBV15	TRBJ2-6	TGTGCCACCAGCAGTTCACTAGCGGAGAGCTCTGGGGCCAACGTCCTGACTTTC	CATSSSLAESSGANVLTF
TRBD2	-	TRBV4-3	TRBJ2-1	TGCGCCAGCAGCCAAGTACTAGCGGGAGTGTATGAGCAGTTCTTC	CASSQVLAGVYEQFF
-	-	TRBV11-1	TRBJ2-7	TGTGCCAGCAGCTTAGCCGGCACCTCCTACGAGCAGTACTTC	CASSLAGTSYEQYF
TRBD1	-	TRBV13	TRBJ2-7	TGTGCCAGCAGCCCAAGGGACAGAAACTCCTACGAGCAGTACTTC	CASSPRDRNSYEQYF
TRBD1	-	TRBV29-1	TRBJ2-4	TGCAGCGTTGAAGATTGGGACAGCCCAGCCGATCTAGCCAAAAACATTCAGTACTTC	CSVEDWDSPADLAKNIQYF
-	-	TRBV28	TRBJ1-5	TGTGCCAGCAGCCCTAGTGACAGAAGCAATCAGCCCCAGCATTTT	CASSPSDRSNQPQHF
-	few	TRBV7-7	TRBJ2-7	TGTGCTAGCAGCTCCATAGAGGGAGAGCAGTACTTC	CASSSIEGEQYF
-	-	TRBV27	TRBJ1-5	TGTGCCAGCAGTTTAGAAGGGCCCCTATATAGCAATCAGCCCCAGCATTTT	CASSLEGPLYSNQPQHF
-	-	TRBV27	TRBJ2-2	TGTGCCAGCAGTTTACTCAGTGCCGGGGAGCTGTTTTTT	CASSLLSAGELFF
-	once	TRBV7-8	TRBJ2-7	TGTGCCAGCAGCTTAGATCGGGGATGGTCCTACGAGCAGTACTTC	CASSLDRGWSYEQYF
TRBD2	few	TRBV27	TRBJ2-3	TGTGCCAGCAGTTTTTCCCTAGCGGGAGATACGCAGTATTTT	CASSFSLAGDTQYF
TRBD2	-	TRBV23-1	TRBJ2-3	TGCGCCAGCAGGGGACTAGCGGGAGGGCGAGGGGGAGATACGCAGTATTTT	CASRGLAGGRGGDTQYF
-	-	TRBV7-9	TRBJ2-7	TGTGCCAGCCTAAAAACCGGCAACGAGCAGTACTTC	CASLKTGNEQYF
TRBD1	-	TRBV5-6	TRBJ1-1	TGTGCCAGCAGCTTGGACAGGGGCGCTGAAGCTTTCTTT	CASSLDRGAEAFF
-	-	TRBV4-2	TRBJ1-2	TGTGCCAGCAGCAAACCCGGCTTGGGCTACACCTTC	CASSKPGLGYTF
-	-	TRBV2	TRBJ2-4	TGTGCCAGCGGAGGGCCAAGGGCCAGGGGGAACATTCAGTACTTC	CASGGPRARGNIQYF
-	-	TRBV4-3	TRBJ1-5	TGCGCCAGCAGCCAAGATTTAGGGGCCGGGTCGGAGGAGCCCCAGCATTTT	CASSQDLGAGSEEPQHF
-	-	TRBV6-5	TRBJ2-7	TGTGCCAGCAGTTACTCGTTCCAGACCTACGAGCAGTACTTC	CASSYSFQTYEQYF
TRBD1	-	TRBV9	TRBJ2-7	TGTGCCAGCAGCGGAACTCCGGGACAGGGACACGAGCAGTACTTC	CASSGTPGQGHEQYF
-	-	TRBV7-9	TRBJ2-5	TGTGCCAGCAGCTTAAACACCGGTGAGACCCAGTACTTC	CASSLNTGETQYF
-	-	TRBV7-2	TRBJ1-1	TGTGCCAGCAGCGTGGCGGGGGGAAGGACTGAAGCTTTCTTT	CASSVAGGRTEAFF
-	once	TRBV30	TRBJ2-7	TGTGCCTGGAGTGTAGGGATGGGTTACGAGCAGTACTTC	CAWSVGMGYEQYF
TRBD1	-	TRBV27	TRBJ2-1	TGTGCCAGCAGACTTTACGGGACAGGGGACGATGAGCAGTTCTTC	CASRLYGTGDDEQFF
-	-	TRBV11-1	TRBJ2-7	TGTGCCAGCAGCTTTGAGGGTACGACCTACGAGCAGTACTTC	CASSFEGTTYEQYF
TRBD1	-	TRBV11-1	TRBJ1-1	TGTGCCAGCAGCTGGACCGGGACAGCGAACACTGAAGCTTTCTTT	CASSWTGTANTEAFF
-	once	TRBV10-1	TRBJ2-7	TGCGCCAGGACCCACAGGGCCGTGGCCTACGAGCAGTACTTC	CARTHRAVAYEQYF
-	once	TRBV4-2	TRBJ1-3	TGTGCCAGCAGCGGGATGGACGGGTACTCTGGAAACACCATATATTTT	CASSGMDGYSGNTIYF
-	-	TRBV6-1	TRBJ2-7	TGTGCCAGCAGGGTGGGCCCATCCTACGAGCAGTACTTC	CASRVGPSYEQYF
TRBD2	-	TRBV28	TRBJ2-4	TGTGCCAGCAGTCCGGGACTAGAGAGGCTAGCCAAAAACATTCAGTACTTC	CASSPGLERLAKNIQYF
TRBD1	-	TRBV9	TRBJ2-7	TGTGCCAGCAGCGTAGGGACAGGGGCGTACGAGCAGTACTTC	CASSVGTGAYEQYF
-	-	TRBV6-5	TRBJ1-5	TGTGCCAGCAGTCTCTACAGGGAGGGCAATCAGCCCCAGCATTTT	CASSLYREGNQPQHF
-	-	TRBV6-5	TRBJ2-7	TGTGCCAGCAGTCTTGGACAGATCTACGAGCAGTACTTC	CASSLGQIYEQYF
-	-	TRBV9	TRBJ2-2	TGTGCCAGCAGCGTAGCTACCCCGGGACCATACACCGGGGAGCTGTTTTTT	CASSVATPGPYTGELFF
-	-	TRBV9	TRBJ2-1	TGTGCCAGCAGCGTATGGCTAGCGTACAATGAGCAGTTCTTC	CASSVWLAYNEQFF
TRBD1	few	TRBV28	TRBJ1-4	TGTGCCAGCAGTATCGACAGGGGGACTAATGAAAAACTGTTTTTT	CASSIDRGTNEKLFF
-	-	TRBV18	TRBJ2-3	TGTGCCAGCTCACCAACCGGGACAGGTTGGCTAGCGGGAAGTACAGATACGCAGTATTTT	CASSPTGTGWLAGSTDTQYF
TRBD1	-	TRBV14	TRBJ2-1	TGTGCCAGCAGCCAAGATGCGGTGGGACAGGGGATGAGGCGCGACAATGAGCAGTTCTTC	CASSQDAVGQGMRRDNEQFF
-	-	TRBV29-1	TRBJ2-7	TGCAGCGTTGTCGAGGAGACAAGATACGAGCAGTACTTC	CSVVEETRYEQYF
-	once	TRBV27	TRBJ2-3	TGTGCCAGCAGTTATGGGGGCACAGATACGCAGTATTTT	CASSYGGTDTQYF
TRBD1	medium-sized	TRBV19	TRBJ1-5	TGTGCCAGTAGTATTTGGACAGGAGATCAGCCCCAGCATTTT	CASSIWTGDQPQHF
-	few	TRBV6-4	TRBJ2-2	TGTGCCAGCAGTGACAGGGACACCGGGGAGCTGTTTTTT	CASSDRDTGELFF
-	once	TRBV6-1	TRBJ1-6	TGTGCCAGCAGAACAGGGTTCTCCTATAATTCACCCCTCCACTTT	CASRTGFSYNSPLHF
TRBD1	-	TRBV6-1	TRBJ1-1	TGTGCCAGCACCCCCGGGACAGGGAACACTGAAGCTTTCTTT	CASTPGTGNTEAFF
-	-	TRBV6-1	TRBJ2-3	TGTGCCAGCAATGAATTTGGCAGCTACACAGATACGCAGTATTTT	CASNEFGSYTDTQYF
TRBD2	-	TRBV4-2	TRBJ2-3	TGTGCCAGCAGCCAAGCGGGAGGGCCTGGGGATACGCAGTATTTT	CASSQAGGPGDTQYF
TRBD2	few	TRBV28	TRBJ2-7	TGTGCCAGCAGTTACGATAGCGGGAGGGACGAGCAGTACTTC	CASSYDSGRDEQYF
-	-	TRBV4-1	TRBJ1-1	TGCGCCAGCAGCCTATCCCGACAGGAGCTCACTGAAGCTTTCTTT	CASSLSRQELTEAFF
-	-	TRBV18	TRBJ2-7	TGTGCCAGCTCACCGATCAGGTACTACGAGCAGTACTTC	CASSPIRYYEQYF
-	-	TRBV5-5	TRBJ2-7	TGTGCCAGCAGCCAGGCTGAGCGGAGCTCCTACGAGCAGTACTTC	CASSQAERSSYEQYF
-	-	TRBV27	TRBJ2-7	TGTGCCAGCAGTTTTTTCCCCGACGGATACGAGCAGTACTTC	CASSFFPDGYEQYF
-	-	TRBV6-5	TRBJ2-7	TGTGCCAGCAGCCTCTTAACTTCCGCTACGGAGCAGTACTTC	CASSLLTSATEQYF
-	-	TRBV29-1	TRBJ2-7	TGCAGCGTCCGACTCCCTTCCGAGCAGTACTTC	CSVRLPSEQYF